The 6 T cell receptor beta chains in this list originate from one sample, sequenced in a study of T cell responses to AZD1222 COVID-19 vaccine. Only in-frame clones appear in the TCRdb table, and some are missing; sequencing was by immunoSEQ multiplex PCR. The repertoire includes about 140,000 clones, more than 85% of them detected once, and approximately 12% sits in the top ten. Specimen: peripheral blood, collected after recovery from COVID-19. The receptors here all came from an adult who had recovered from COVID-19.

The V call is TRBV28, the J call TRBJ1-2; D gene uncertain. Trimming removed 7 bases at V and 5 bases at J, with 8 bases between. This CDR3 has 11 residues. In germline, CDR1 is MDHEN, CDR2 SYDVKM. Here the CDR3 DNA reads TGTGCCAGCACCGCGAATTATGGCTACACCTTC. Translation: CASTANYGYTF.

For the CDR3, the DNA is TGTGCCATCAGTAGGGACGTTCACGAGCAGTACTTC. Its translation: CAISRDVHEQYF. This chain joins TRBV10-3 and TRBJ2-7; the D gene could be TRBD1 or TRBD2 (5 bases each). The CDR3 sequence is 12 residues long. Germline-derived CDR1 and CDR2 are ENHRY and SYGVKD. The V gene lost 5 bases and the J gene lost 5 bases, with 10 bases spanning the gap.

This clone came up once. The V gene is TRBV5-4, the J gene TRBJ2-2, with 8 nucleotides matching TRBD2. The CDR3 is 16 residues long. Germline V gene data show CDR1 as SGHNT and CDR2 as YYREEE (reference sequence). V lost 6 bases and J lost 7; bases outside the gene matches: 14. The CDR3 spells CASTLTAGVFGGELFF. The CDR3 bases are TGTGCCAGCACCCTAACAGCGGGAGTGTTTGGCGGGGAGCTGTTTTTT.

The chain couples TRBV28 to TRBJ2-7; D may be TRBD2 (6 bases). CDR1 is MDHEN and CDR2 is SYDVKM in the germline V gene. This CDR3 region has 19 residues. V shed 7 bases and J shed 6 bases, with 34 bases lying between them. CDR3 region: CASKSFFASAGPLLFEQYF. The CDR3 coding sequence is TGTGCCAGCAAGTCTTTCTTTGCGAGTGCGGGGCCTTTATTATTCGAGCAGTACTTC.

A single count supports this clone. This CDR3 reads CASRVGQGSYEQYF. CDR3 coding DNA: TGTGCCAGCAGGGTGGGGCAGGGGTCCTACGAGCAGTACTTC. J is TRBJ2-7 and V is TRBV6-5; the D gene is possibly TRBD1 (6 bases). V was shortened by 6 bases and J by 1 base, with 13 bases between the two germline ends. The CDR3 runs to 14 residues. Germline CDR1 and CDR2: MNHEY and SVGAGI.

The CDR3 here is CASSYSTVVEKLFF. DNA for the CDR3: TGTGCCAGCAGTTACTCGACGGTAGTGGAAAAACTGTTTTTT. J is TRBJ1-4 and V is TRBV6-5, with no clear D. CDR1 is MNHEY and CDR2 is SVGAGI in the germline V gene. V lost 0 bases, J lost 8 bases, and 10 bases lay in between. The CDR3 sequence is 14 residues long.